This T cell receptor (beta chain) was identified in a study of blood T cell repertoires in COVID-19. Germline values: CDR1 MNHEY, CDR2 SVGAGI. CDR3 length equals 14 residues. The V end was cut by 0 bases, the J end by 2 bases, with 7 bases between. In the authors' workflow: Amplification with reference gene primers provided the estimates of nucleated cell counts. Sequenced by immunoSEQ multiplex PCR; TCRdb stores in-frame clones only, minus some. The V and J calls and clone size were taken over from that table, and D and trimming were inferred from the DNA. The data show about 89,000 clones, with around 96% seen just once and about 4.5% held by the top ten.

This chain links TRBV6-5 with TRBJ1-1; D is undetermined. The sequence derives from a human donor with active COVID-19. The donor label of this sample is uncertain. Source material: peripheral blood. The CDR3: CASSYSRVNTEAFF. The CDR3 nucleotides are TGTGCCAGCAGTTACTCGAGGGTAAACACTGAAGCTTTCTTT.